The T cell receptor (beta chain) described here comes from a study of T cells in women clearing cervical HPV infection. Method: immunoSEQ multiplex PCR; TCRdb's copy keeps in-frame clones and lacks some. The specimen's table records under 50,000 clones. Sequenced: blood buffy coat. The sequence derives from a woman aged 18-69 years with a cervical HPV16 infection that either progressed to CIN3+ or cleared (not recorded which).

CDR3: CASSGKGQGLNQPQYF. The part of the CDR3 DNA that was read is TGTGCCAGCAGTGGGAAAGGACAGGGCCTTAATCAGCCT. J is TRBJ2-4 and V is TRBV2; 8 bases match TRBD1. The read ends 3 residues shy of where the CDR3 ends; the end is completed using the germline J gene. The CDR3 is made up of 16 amino acids. From germline, CDR1 is SNHLY and CDR2 FYNNEI.